A selection of T cell receptor beta chains follows, all from one sample in a study of T cell changes during pregnancy in multiple sclerosis. Profiled with immunoSEQ multiplex PCR; TCRdb holds only in-frame clones, not every one. The table records about 43,000 clones, approximately 91% of them present only once. What was sequenced was PBMCs (not recorded whether the cells were cultured). Source of these receptors: a female donor with multiple sclerosis, enrolled in a pregnancy study. Each CDR3 is given with its conserved first and last residue. The order of the fields is V gene, CDR3 length, CDR3 protein.

TRBV5-1	14	CASSFGGYSYEQYF
TRBV14	16	CASSQVVGGEGNEQFF
TRBV7-2	16	CASSLGTANTQETQYF
TRBV27	15	CASTLRTGAPDTQYF
TRBV6-1	13	CASSEARVWEQYF
TRBV30	15	CAWSVKGVANEKLFF
TRBV28	14	CASSPRAMNTEAFF
TRBV18	14	CASSPLNGPDTQYF
TRBV5-1	16	CASSLGQAKIQETQYF
TRBV7-2	13	CASSSASTGELFF
TRBV5-1	14	CASSLTGFQETQYF
TRBV7-3	17	CASSLTPLEVGRHGYTF
TRBV4-2	17	CASSQERSRGGADTQYF
TRBV2	16	CASSDLLAVLSYEQYF